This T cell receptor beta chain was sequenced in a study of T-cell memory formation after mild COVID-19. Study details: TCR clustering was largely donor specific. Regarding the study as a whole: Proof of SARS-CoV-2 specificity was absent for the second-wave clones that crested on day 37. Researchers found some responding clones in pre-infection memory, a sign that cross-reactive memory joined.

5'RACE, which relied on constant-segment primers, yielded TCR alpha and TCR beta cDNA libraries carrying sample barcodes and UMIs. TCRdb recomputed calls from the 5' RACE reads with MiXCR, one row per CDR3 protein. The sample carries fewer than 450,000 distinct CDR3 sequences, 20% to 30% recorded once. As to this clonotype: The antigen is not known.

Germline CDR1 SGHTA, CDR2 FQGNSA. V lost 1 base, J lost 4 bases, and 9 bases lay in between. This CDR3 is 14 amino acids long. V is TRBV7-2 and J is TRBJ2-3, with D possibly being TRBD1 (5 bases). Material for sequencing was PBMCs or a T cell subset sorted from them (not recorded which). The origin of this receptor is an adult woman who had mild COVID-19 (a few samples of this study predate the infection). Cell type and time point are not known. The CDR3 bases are TGTGCCAGCAGCTTAGGTGGGGCCCCAGATACGCAGTATTTT. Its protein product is CASSLGGAPDTQYF. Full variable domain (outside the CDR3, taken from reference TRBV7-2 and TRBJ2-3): GAGVSQSPSNKVTEKGKDVELRCDPISGHTALYWYRQSLGQGLEFLIYFQGNSAPDKSGLPSDRFSAERTGGSVSTLTIQRTQQEDSAVYLCASSLGGAPDTQYFGPGTRLTVL.